The source of this TCR beta chain is a study of PD-1 blockade in classical Hodgkin lymphoma. This sample's time point: cycle 4 day 1 (C4D1), after 6 weeks of nivolumab. Every patient had relapsed following autologous stem cell transplantation, and cohorts differed in brentuximab vedotin exposure. In germline, CDR1 is MNHEY, CDR2 SVGAGI. CDR3 length: 15 amino acids. The ends lost 6 bases at V and 3 bases at J; junction bases unmatched: 5. Using immunoSEQ multiplex PCR, the repertoire was profiled, and TCRdb retains in-frame clones only, with some absent. The sample holds about 52,000 clones; roughly 86% are singletons and the top ten take around 6.5%.

The chain combines TRBV6-5 with TRBJ2-1; 10 bases map to TRBD2. This TCR derives from a human donor with classical Hodgkin lymphoma. Sequenced here: peripheral blood mononuclear cells (PBMCs), sampled before the fourth cycle of nivolumab. The CDR3 DNA reads as TGTGCCAGCAGCTTCACTAGCGGGGACTACAATGAGCAGTTCTTC. Amino acid sequence: CASSFTSGDYNEQFF.